This T cell receptor (beta chain) was sequenced during a study of Graves' ophthalmopathy and Graves' hyperthyroidism. The CDR3 sequence is 17 residues long. Germline V gene lookup returns CDR1 SGHAT and CDR2 FQDESV (reference sequence). Trimming at V came to 3 bases and at J to 3 bases, leaving 10 bases not matched to a gene. Amplified TCR beta CDR3 regions were obtained using RNA transcripts as template. RT-PCR in the first round used HTBI primers; a second-round multiplex PCR followed. TCRdb re-called the multiplex PCR reads through MiXCR, storing one row per CDR3 protein. Counted here are about 200,000 distinct CDR3 sequences, under 30% occurring once; the ten biggest clones make up approximately 8.6%. Study-level points and caveats: Blood shared most expanded thyroid clonotypes above 0.001 frequency.

Diagnoses were established from clinical symptoms, serum thyroxine, TRAb, thyroid ultrasound and orbital computed tomography. This clonotype was counted ten times or more. Its antigen is not known. Sample: peripheral blood. The sequence was obtained from a man aged 50-59 years with Graves' ophthalmopathy. This chain uses TRBV11-1 with TRBJ2-3, with 9 bases lining up with TRBD2. The DNA of the CDR3 is TGTGCCAGCAGCTTCCGACCCCGGACTAGCGTGACAGATACGCAGTATTTT. Protein product: CASSFRPRTSVTDTQYF.